This T cell receptor (beta chain) was sequenced in a study of circulating CD8 cells and anti-PD-1 response in melanoma. From live CD3+CD8+TCRalphabeta+ cells, four PD-1 and/or TIGIT subsets were sorted. This clonotype counts as large. With V trimmed by 2 bases and J by 4 bases, 2 bases remained unmatched. CDR1 and CDR2 (germline): LGHNT, FRNRAP. The CDR3 length is 14 residues. Each library started from around 14 ng of total RNA using the QIAseq Immune Repertoire TCR panel. Each CDR3 protein is one row after TCRdb ran MiXCR on the reads. This sample carries over a thousand distinct CDR3 sequences, 8% to 13% of them seen once, and the ten largest clones take 13% to 15%.

The material sequenced was CD8+ T cells from PBMCs, taken at baseline or after one month of anti-PD-1 therapy (not recorded which). The V gene is TRBV12-5, the J gene TRBJ2-1, with TRBD2 matching 7 bases. This TCR came from a human donor with melanoma. The CDR3 DNA is TGTGCTAGTGGTTTGCTAGCGGAATACAATGAGCAGTTCTTC. Protein: CASGLLAEYNEQFF.